Sequencing of this T cell receptor (beta chain) was carried out in a study of blood T cell repertoires in COVID-19. The overall study: T cells, B-cell-depleted T cells, or PBMCs supplied cDNA or gDNA.

Using immunoSEQ multiplex PCR, the repertoire was profiled, and TCRdb retains in-frame clones only, with some absent. The sample shows some 250,000 clones, about four fifths of them seen only once. This clonotype was sampled from a man aged 25-45 years who had recovered from COVID-19. The specimen was peripheral blood.

Here the CDR3 reads CASREKGTGGETQYF. CDR3 bases: TGCGCCAGCAGGGAGAAGGGAACCGGCGGGGAGACCCAGTACTTC. The chain uses TRBV5-1 and TRBJ2-5; D might be TRBD2 (5 bases). The CDR3 loop spans 15 amino acids. Trimming removed 5 bases from V and 5 bases from J, with 19 bases in between. Germline lookup yields CDR1 SGHRS and CDR2 YFSETQ.